This section outlines one TCR beta chain sequence together with its context. Its antigen is undetermined. This sample was included in a study of blood T cells in healthy people across ages. Study conclusions and caveats: While age rose, TCR beta diversity per million T cells dropped in a roughly linear way.

Total RNA extraction produced at least 6 micrograms (per sample) for the study. Trimming removed 2 bases from V and 3 bases from J; junction bases left unmatched: 7. Germline CDR1 SGHAT, CDR2 FQNNGV. The CDR3 length is 16 residues. The authors ran a second PCR of about 6 to 11 cycles using a sample-barcoded 5' primer and a J-beta primer mix. Every cDNA molecule bore a tag from a template-switch adaptor containing 12 random nucleotides. TCRdb recomputed calls from the 5' RACE reads with MiXCR, one row per CDR3 protein. Here the sample spans hundreds of thousands of distinct CDR3 sequences, about 42% being singletons.

The source is a man in his sixties in good health. The J gene is TRBJ2-7, the V gene TRBV11-2; TRBD1 matches 10 bases. Sequencing used blood. The CDR3 coding sequence is TGTGCCAGCAGCTTACGGCCGGGACAGGGGAACTACGAGCAGTACTTC. Protein product: CASSLRPGQGNYEQYF.